What follows are 26 T cell receptor beta chains derived from one specimen sequenced in a study of blood T cell repertoires in COVID-19 (dated by TCRdb to 2020 to 2021). The receptor library was made with the immunoSEQ multiplex PCR assay. TCRdb took over this immuneACCESS table, retaining in-frame rearrangements with V and J assigned. Such tables are incomplete; in checked studies, under half of the missing clones stem from an unresolved V gene, and the remainder is unexplained. The sample table lists roughly 260,000 clones, approximately 91% of them with a count of one. The ten largest clones take up 2% to 2.5% of the sample. Sequenced sample: peripheral blood. The receptors here all came from a woman in her thirties or forties who had recovered from COVID-19.

The chain links TRBV6-5 to TRBJ1-5; a weak D match, TRBD1 (5 bases). CDR3 length equals 14 residues. Germline CDR1 reads MNHEY; CDR2 reads SVGAGI. V dropped 6 bases and J dropped 1 base, with 10 bases sitting between them. The CDR3 region is CASRRGGSNQPQHF. CDR3 DNA: TGTGCCAGCAGGCGGGGGGGGAGCAATCAGCCCCAGCATTTT.

This clone has only a few counts. The chain has TRBV15 and TRBJ2-7; maybe TRBD2 (6 bases). The CDR3 consists of 12 residues. With 6 bases removed from V and 6 bases from J, the gap between germline ends came to 12 bases. Germline CDR1 LNHNV, CDR2 YYDKDF (reference sequence). This CDR3 is CATSYGGSEQYF. The CDR3, as DNA: TGTGCCACCAGTTACGGGGGTAGCGAGCAGTACTTC.

This chain connects TRBV12-3 or TRBV12-4 to TRBJ2-2; D is ambiguous. The CDR3 consists of 13 residues. The V gene lost 6 bases and the J gene lost 6 bases, with 11 bases spanning the gap. The CDR3 reads CASSAYTPGELFF. Written as DNA, the CDR3 is TGTGCCAGCAGCGCCTATACGCCCGGGGAGCTGTTTTTT.

This clone has more than one count but fewer than ten. The J gene is TRBJ1-2, the V gene TRBV20-1; 8 bases align to TRBD1. V dropped 3 bases and J dropped 5; count of bases not matched to a gene: 14. CDR3 length: 16 residues. Germline CDR1 DFQATT, CDR2 SNEGSKA (reference sequence). CDR3 sequence reads: CSASKAGGFVKYGYTF. CDR3 nucleotide sequence: TGCAGTGCTAGTAAGGCAGGGGGCTTCGTGAAATATGGCTACACCTTC.

This chain uses TRBV19 with TRBJ1-3; 7 bases fit TRBD1. The V gene end was trimmed by 8 bases and the J gene end by 2 bases; junction bases not matched to a gene: 12. The germline V gene encodes CDR1 LNHDA and CDR2 SQIVND (reference sequence). The CDR3 length is 16 residues. The CDR3 nucleotides are TGTGCCAGTTCTAAACAGACAGGGATCACTGGAAACACCATATATTTT. Translation gives CASSKQTGITGNTIYF.

This rearrangement joins TRBV28 to TRBJ1-2; 9 bases are a match to TRBD1. With V trimmed by 6 bases and J by 8 bases, 16 bases remained unmatched. The CDR3 has 16 residues. The V gene's germline CDR1 is MDHEN and CDR2 SYDVKM. DNA of the CDR3: TGTGCCAGCAGCTTCCGATACAGGGGGCGTTCAGGCGGCTACACCTTC. This sequence encodes CASSFRYRGRSGGYTF.

Only one count was recorded for this clone. The V gene is TRBV28, the J gene TRBJ2-3; TRBD2 might be the D (7 bases). Germline CDR1 MDHEN, CDR2 SYDVKM. The CDR3 loop spans 16 amino acids. Trimming removed 6 bases at V and 2 bases at J, with 18 bases between. Here the CDR3 DNA reads TGTGCCAGCAGCTACGGGGGAGGGGACATCACAGATACGCAGTATTTT. The encoded protein is CASSYGGGDITDTQYF.

This clone has a handful of counts. The rearrangement uses TRBV23-1 and TRBJ1-2, with D hard to call. TRBV23-1 is filed as an ORF, its function uncertain. The CDR3 totals 16 residues. Between the trimmed V and J ends, which lost 8 bases and 2 bases, there was a span of 21 bases. The DNA for the CDR3 is TGCGCCAGCCACCCCCGGGGTCGCGGAGGGAACTATGGCTACACCTTC. This sequence encodes CASHPRGRGGNYGYTF.

The chain employs TRBV5-4 and TRBJ1-1, with 7 bases matching TRBD1. Germline V gene sequence: CDR1 SGHNT, CDR2 YYREEE (reference sequence). After removal of 3 bases from V and 4 bases from J, the junction contained 3 bases not matched to a gene. The CDR3 covers 13 residues. CDR3 sequence reads: CASSYGQVTEAFF. Written as DNA, the CDR3 is TGTGCCAGCAGCTACGGACAGGTCACTGAAGCTTTCTTT.

This clone was counted a single time. The rearrangement joins TRBV3-1 (or the pseudogene TRBV3-2) to TRBJ2-4; TRBD1 matches 7 bases. The CDR3 covers 16 residues. Trimming took 4 bases from V and 1 from J; bases not matched to a gene: 7. Per germline, CDR1 LGHDT and CDR2 YNNKEL (reference sequence). The CDR3 loop reads CASSPIRGLAKNIQYF. As DNA, the CDR3 is TGTGCCAGCAGCCCAATAAGGGGGCTGGCCAAAAACATTCAGTACTTC.

The chain recombines TRBV28 with TRBJ1-3, with D uncertain. V gave up 7 bases and J gave up 4 bases, with 14 bases separating them. The germline V gene has CDR1 MDHEN and CDR2 SYDVKM. The CDR3 is 14 residues long. Here the CDR3 reads CASTTLSPGNTIYF. CDR3 in DNA: TGTGCCAGCACCACCCTCAGTCCCGGAAACACCATATATTTT.

This chain connects TRBV7-2 to TRBJ1-2; no definite D call. Trimming cost V 4 bases and J 8 bases, with 20 bases left between them. CDR3 length equals 15 residues. Germline values: CDR1 SGHTA, CDR2 FQGNSA. The CDR3 is CASSSRTDLWEGYTF. For the CDR3, the DNA is TGTGCCAGCAGCTCCCGGACGGACCTATGGGAGGGCTACACCTTC.

The gene calls are TRBV7-2 and TRBJ1-2; tentative D call: TRBD1 (6 bases). This CDR3 region has 15 residues. V was pared by 5 bases and J by 4 bases, with 17 bases between. CDR1 is SGHTA and CDR2 is FQGNSA in the germline V gene. The CDR3 DNA is TGTGCCAGCAGCCGGGGGGCGTGGACAGCCTATGGCTACACCTTC. It is translated as CASSRGAWTAYGYTF.

The chain carries TRBV7-9 and TRBJ2-1; TRBD2 might be the D (5 bases). Trimming pared 1 base from V and 12 bases from J, leaving 13 bases between. CDR3 length equals 13 residues. Germline V gene lookup returns CDR1 SEHNR and CDR2 FQNEAQ (reference sequence). The CDR3 nucleotides read TGTGCCAGCAGCTTAGAACTGGCCCGGGGGCAGTTCTTC. As protein: CASSLELARGQFF.

This clone was detected only a few times. The V and J genes are TRBV19 and TRBJ1-1; tentative D call: TRBD1 (6 bases). Germline V CDR1 and CDR2: LNHDA, SQIVND (reference sequence). This CDR3 comprises 15 residues. V was clipped by 3 bases and J by 1 base, with 12 bases between them. The CDR3 nucleotides read TGTGCCAGTAGTATCACGGGACACGCGAACACTGAAGCTTTCTTT. The encoded protein is CASSITGHANTEAFF.

The chain links TRBV5-1 to TRBJ1-2; 8 nucleotides agree with TRBD1. The CDR3 consists of 14 residues. V gave up 1 base and J gave up 11 bases; unmatched junction bases: 10. In germline, CDR1 is SGHRS, CDR2 YFSETQ. In nucleotides, the CDR3 is TGCGCCAGCAGCTTGACTCAGGGGGCAACCCCGTACACCTTC. Its protein product is CASSLTQGATPYTF.

The rearrangement joins TRBV4-1 to TRBJ2-2, with 8 bases aligning to TRBD2. Trimming removed 4 bases from V and 5 bases from J; junction bases left unmatched: 6. The CDR3 length is 15 residues. Germline V gene data show CDR1 as MGHRA and CDR2 as YSYEKL. CDR3 coding DNA: TGCGCCAGCAGCCTACGGACTAGCCTGACCGGGGAGCTGTTTTTT. Residues: CASSLRTSLTGELFF.

The V and J genes are TRBV7-2 and TRBJ2-3; 12 bases are shared with TRBD2. Trimming removed 2 bases from V and 1 base from J; junction bases left unmatched: 10. Germline CDR1 is SGHTA and CDR2 is FQGNSA. The CDR3 spans 19 residues. CDR3 amino acids: CASSLISLAGGRGTDTQYF. The CDR3 DNA is TGTGCCAGCAGCTTAATTTCGCTAGCGGGGGGGCGGGGCACAGATACGCAGTATTTT.

This rearrangement joins TRBV6-2 or TRBV6-3 to TRBJ2-7; 9 bases line up with TRBD2. With 2 bases clipped from V and 6 bases from J, the junction kept 14 bases outside the gene matches. Germline CDR1 reads MNHEY; CDR2 reads SVGEGT. The CDR3 is 17 amino acids. The CDR3 region has the DNA TGTGCCAGCAGTTACCCCCGACTGGCTAGCGGGGTAACCGAGCAGTACTTC. This sequence encodes CASSYPRLASGVTEQYF.

This clone appeared once. The V and J genes are TRBV7-2 and TRBJ2-2; D possibly corresponds to TRBD2 (5 bases). Germline assignment: CDR1 SGHTA and CDR2 FQGNSA. The V and J ends lost 2 bases and 5 bases respectively, with 6 bases between them. The length of the CDR3 is 13 residues. CDR3 DNA: TGTGCCAGCAGCTTAATAGCGACCGGGGAGCTGTTTTTT. Translated, it gives CASSLIATGELFF.

This chain uses TRBV21-1 with TRBJ1-1; the table's D call of TRBD1 was not tested on the DNA. TRBV21-1 is an annotated pseudogene. The CDR3 runs to 14 residues. This chain's CDR3 is CASSPGQGASEAFF. In DNA, the CDR3 is TGTGCCAGCAGTCCGGGACAGGGGGCATCTGAAGCTTTCTTT.

This sequence joins TRBV5-4 and TRBJ2-2; D might be TRBD1 (6 bases). Deletions cut 3 bases from V and 4 bases from J, with 16 bases between. Germline CDR1 is SGHNT and CDR2 is YYREEE (reference sequence). CDR3 size: 16 residues. The CDR3 nucleotides are TGTGCCAGCAGCTCTTCAGGGGTTCGTAGCACCGGGGAGCTGTTTTTT. This encodes CASSSSGVRSTGELFF.

The chain links TRBV11-2 to TRBJ2-3, with 7 positions matching TRBD2. Germline V gene sequence: CDR1 SGHAT, CDR2 FQNNGV. Trimming took 0 bases from V and 3 from J; bases not matched to a gene: 3. The CDR3 contains 15 residues. CDR3 DNA sequence: TGTGCCAGCAGCTTAGACCTTAGCGGGACAGATACGCAGTATTTT. Translated: CASSLDLSGTDTQYF.

The rearrangement links TRBV9 to TRBJ1-4; 7 positions agree with TRBD1. Germline V gene data show CDR1 as SGDLS and CDR2 as YYNGEE. The length of the CDR3 is 16 residues. After removal of 0 bases from V and 7 bases from J, the junction contained 9 bases not matched to a gene. The CDR3 DNA follows: TGTGCCAGCAGCGTAGGACCACAGGGGATGAGTGAAAAACTGTTTTTT. This encodes CASSVGPQGMSEKLFF.

The rearrangement links TRBV10-3 to TRBJ2-1, with no clear D. This CDR3 spans 14 amino acids. The germline gives CDR1 ENHRY, CDR2 SYGVKD. The V end was cut by 4 bases, the J end by 2 bases, with 9 bases between. The CDR3 is CAISGLDPYNEQFF. The CDR3, as DNA: TGTGCCATCAGTGGGCTAGACCCCTACAATGAGCAGTTCTTC.

The rearrangement links TRBV19 to TRBJ2-1, with 7 bases identical to TRBD2. V shed 2 bases, J shed 0 bases, and the junction held 7 bases outside the gene matches. Germline CDR1 and CDR2: LNHDA and SQIVND (reference sequence). The length of the CDR3 is 17 residues. For the CDR3, the DNA is TGTGCCAGTAGTATATGGGATAGCGGGCTCTCCTACAATGAGCAGTTCTTC. This translates into CASSIWDSGLSYNEQFF.